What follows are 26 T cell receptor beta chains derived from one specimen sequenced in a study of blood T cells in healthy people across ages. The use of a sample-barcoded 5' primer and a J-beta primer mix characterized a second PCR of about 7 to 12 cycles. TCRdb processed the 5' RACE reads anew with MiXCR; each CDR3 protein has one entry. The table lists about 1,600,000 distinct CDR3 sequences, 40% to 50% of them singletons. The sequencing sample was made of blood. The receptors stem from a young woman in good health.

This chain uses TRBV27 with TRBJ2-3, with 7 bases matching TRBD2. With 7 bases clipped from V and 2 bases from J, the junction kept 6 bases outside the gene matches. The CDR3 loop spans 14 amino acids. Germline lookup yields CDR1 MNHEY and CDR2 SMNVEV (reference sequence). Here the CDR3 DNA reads TGTGCCAGCAACGGGGAGGGCTACACAGATACGCAGTATTTT. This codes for CASNGEGYTDTQYF.

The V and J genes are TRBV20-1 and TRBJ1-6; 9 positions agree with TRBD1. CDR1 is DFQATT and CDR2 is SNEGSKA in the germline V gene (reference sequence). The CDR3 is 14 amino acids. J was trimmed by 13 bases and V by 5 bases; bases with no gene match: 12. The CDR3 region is CSAPPGQGPLPLHF. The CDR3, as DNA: TGCAGTGCTCCACCGGGACAGGGACCACTCCCCCTCCACTTT.

CDR3 residues: CSAIPMQQGGQETQYF. Written as DNA, the CDR3 is TGCAGTGCCATACCTATGCAACAGGGGGGTCAAGAGACCCAGTACTTC. V is TRBV20-1 and J is TRBJ2-5; 8 nucleotides align to TRBD1. This CDR3 contains 16 residues. From germline, CDR1 is DFQATT and CDR2 SNEGSKA (reference sequence). V lost 6 bases and J lost 2; bases outside the gene matches: 14.

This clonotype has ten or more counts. This chain's CDR3 is CSVDVAGDGYEQYF. The CDR3 DNA sequence: TGCAGCGTTGATGTAGCGGGAGATGGTTACGAGCAGTACTTC. This sequence joins TRBV29-1 and TRBJ2-7; 9 positions match TRBD2. From germline, CDR1 is SQVTM and CDR2 ANQGSEA. The CDR3 contains 14 residues. The J segment lost 4 bases and the V segment lost 3 bases, leaving 7 bases of the junction unmatched.

As DNA, the CDR3 is TGTGCCAGCAGCTTAGAGGTCTCCCAAGAGACCCAGTACTTC. It yields the protein CASSLEVSQETQYF. The rearrangement links TRBV7-9 to TRBJ2-5; D call uncertain. V dropped 1 base and J dropped 1 base, with 7 bases sitting between them. The CDR3 sequence is 14 residues long. CDR1 and CDR2 from the germline V gene are SEHNR and FQNEAQ (reference sequence).

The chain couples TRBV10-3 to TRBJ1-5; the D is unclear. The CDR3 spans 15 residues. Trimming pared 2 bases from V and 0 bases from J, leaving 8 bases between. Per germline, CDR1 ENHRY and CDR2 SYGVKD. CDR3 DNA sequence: TGTGCCATCAGTGAGAGGGTAGATAGCAATCAGCCCCAGCATTTT. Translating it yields CAISERVDSNQPQHF.

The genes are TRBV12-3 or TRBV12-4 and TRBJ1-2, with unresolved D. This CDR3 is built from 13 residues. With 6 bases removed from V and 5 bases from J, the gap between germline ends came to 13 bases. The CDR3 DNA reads TGTGCCAGCAGCTCCCTGAGGGCGTATGGCTACACCTTC. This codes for CASSSLRAYGYTF.

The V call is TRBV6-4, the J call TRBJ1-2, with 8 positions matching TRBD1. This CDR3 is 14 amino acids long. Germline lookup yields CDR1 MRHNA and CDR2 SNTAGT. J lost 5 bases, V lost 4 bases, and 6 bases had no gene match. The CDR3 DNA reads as TGTGCCAGCAGTGGCGGGACAGGCTATTATGGCTACACCTTC. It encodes CASSGGTGYYGYTF.

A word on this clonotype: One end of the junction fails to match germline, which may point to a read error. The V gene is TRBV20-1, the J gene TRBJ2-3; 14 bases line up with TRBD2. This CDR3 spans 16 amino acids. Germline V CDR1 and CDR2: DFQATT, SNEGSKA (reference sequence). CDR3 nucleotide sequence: TGCGGTGCTAGAGCCCTGACTAGCGGGAGGGCAGATACGCAGTATTTT. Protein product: CGARALTSGRADTQYF.

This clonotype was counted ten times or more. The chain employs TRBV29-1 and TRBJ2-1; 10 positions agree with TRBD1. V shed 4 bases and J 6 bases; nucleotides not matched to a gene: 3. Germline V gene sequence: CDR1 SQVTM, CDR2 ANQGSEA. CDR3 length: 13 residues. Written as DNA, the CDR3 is TGCAGCGTTGCCAGGGACAGGGGCAATGAGCAGTTCTTC. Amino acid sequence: CSVARDRGNEQFF.

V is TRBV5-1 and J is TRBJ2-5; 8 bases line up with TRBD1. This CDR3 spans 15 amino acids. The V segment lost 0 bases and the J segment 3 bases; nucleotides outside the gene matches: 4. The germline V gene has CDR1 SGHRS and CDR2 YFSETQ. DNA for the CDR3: TGCGCCAGCAGCTTGGGTGACAGGGGAGAAGAGACCCAGTACTTC. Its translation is CASSLGDRGEETQYF.

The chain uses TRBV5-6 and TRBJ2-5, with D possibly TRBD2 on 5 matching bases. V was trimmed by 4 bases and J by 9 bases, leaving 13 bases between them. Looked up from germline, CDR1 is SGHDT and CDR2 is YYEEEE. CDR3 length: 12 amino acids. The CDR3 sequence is CASSLSGGPQYF. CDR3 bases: TGTGCCAGCAGCCTGAGCGGCGGCCCCCAGTACTTC.

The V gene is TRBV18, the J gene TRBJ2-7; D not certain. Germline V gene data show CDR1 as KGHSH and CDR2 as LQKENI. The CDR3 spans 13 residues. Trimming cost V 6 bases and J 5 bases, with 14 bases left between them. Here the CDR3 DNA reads TGTGCCAGCTCCAAGGGATACGGAGACGAGCAGTACTTC. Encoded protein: CASSKGYGDEQYF.

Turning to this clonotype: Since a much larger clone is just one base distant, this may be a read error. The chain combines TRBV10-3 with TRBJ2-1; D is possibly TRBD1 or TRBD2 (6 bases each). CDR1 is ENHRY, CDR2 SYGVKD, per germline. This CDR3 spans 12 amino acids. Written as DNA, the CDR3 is TGTACCATCAGAAGGGGGGATAATGAGCAGTTCTTC. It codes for CTIRRGDNEQFF.

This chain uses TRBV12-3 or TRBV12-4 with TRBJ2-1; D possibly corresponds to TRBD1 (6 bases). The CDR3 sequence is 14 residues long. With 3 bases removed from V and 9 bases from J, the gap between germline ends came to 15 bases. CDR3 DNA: TGTGCCAGCAGTTTTTTTCTCGAAGGGGGTGAGCAGTTCTTC. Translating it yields CASSFFLEGGEQFF.

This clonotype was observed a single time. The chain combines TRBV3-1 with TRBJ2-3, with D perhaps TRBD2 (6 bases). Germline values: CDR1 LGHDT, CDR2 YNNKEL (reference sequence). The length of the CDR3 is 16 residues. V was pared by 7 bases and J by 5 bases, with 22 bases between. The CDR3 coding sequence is TGTGCCAGCAATGGGCCGAAGGCGGGGCTCGGAGATACGCAGTATTTT. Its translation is CASNGPKAGLGDTQYF.

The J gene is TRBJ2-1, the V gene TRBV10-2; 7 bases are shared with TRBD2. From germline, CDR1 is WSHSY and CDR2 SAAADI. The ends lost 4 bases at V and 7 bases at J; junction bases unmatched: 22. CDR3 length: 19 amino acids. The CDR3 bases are TGCGCCAGCAGTGGCTCCGGGACTACTTCGATATCACTTTGGAATGAGCAGTTCTTC. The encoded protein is CASSGSGTTSISLWNEQFF.

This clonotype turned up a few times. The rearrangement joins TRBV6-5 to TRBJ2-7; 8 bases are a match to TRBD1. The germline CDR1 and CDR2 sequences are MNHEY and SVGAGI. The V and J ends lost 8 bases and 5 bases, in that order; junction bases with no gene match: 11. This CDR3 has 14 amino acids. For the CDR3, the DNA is TGTGCCAGCCAAAAGGCGGACAGGGTCCACGAGCAGTACTTC. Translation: CASQKADRVHEQYF.

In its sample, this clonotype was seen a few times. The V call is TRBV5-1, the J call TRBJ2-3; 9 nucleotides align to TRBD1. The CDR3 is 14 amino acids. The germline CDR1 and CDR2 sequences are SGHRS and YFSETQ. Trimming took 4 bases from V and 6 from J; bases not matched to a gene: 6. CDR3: CASSRDRVRDTQYF. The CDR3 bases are TGCGCCAGCAGCAGGGACAGGGTTCGGGATACGCAGTATTTT.

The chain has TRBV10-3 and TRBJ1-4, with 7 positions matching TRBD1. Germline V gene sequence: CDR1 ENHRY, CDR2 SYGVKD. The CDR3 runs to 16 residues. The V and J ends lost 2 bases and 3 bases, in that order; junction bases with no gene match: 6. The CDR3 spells CAISEAGQVPNEKLFF. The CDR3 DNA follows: TGTGCCATCAGTGAGGCCGGACAGGTTCCTAATGAAAAACTGTTTTTT.

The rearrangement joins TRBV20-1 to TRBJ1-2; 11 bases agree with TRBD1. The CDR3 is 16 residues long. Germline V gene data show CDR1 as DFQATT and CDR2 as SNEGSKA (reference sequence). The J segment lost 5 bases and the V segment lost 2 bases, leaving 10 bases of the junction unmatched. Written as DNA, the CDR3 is TGCAGTGCTAGATCCCCCGGGACAGGGGGTTATTATGGCTACACCTTC. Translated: CSARSPGTGGYYGYTF.

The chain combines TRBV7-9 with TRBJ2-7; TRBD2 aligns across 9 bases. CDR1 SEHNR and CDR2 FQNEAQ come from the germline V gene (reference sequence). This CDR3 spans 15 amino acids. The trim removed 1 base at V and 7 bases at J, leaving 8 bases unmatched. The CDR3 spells CASSLGLAAHGEQYF. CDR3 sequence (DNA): TGTGCCAGCAGCTTAGGACTAGCGGCCCATGGGGAGCAGTACTTC.

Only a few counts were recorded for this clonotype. This chain's CDR3 is CSARDWGLGNYEQYF. CDR3 bases: TGCAGTGCTAGAGATTGGGGACTAGGGAACTACGAGCAGTACTTC. The chain carries TRBV20-1 and TRBJ2-7; TRBD2 aligns across 8 bases. V lost 0 bases, J lost 3 bases, and 7 bases stayed unmatched. The CDR3 extends over 15 amino acids. Germline V CDR1 and CDR2: DFQATT, SNEGSKA (reference sequence).

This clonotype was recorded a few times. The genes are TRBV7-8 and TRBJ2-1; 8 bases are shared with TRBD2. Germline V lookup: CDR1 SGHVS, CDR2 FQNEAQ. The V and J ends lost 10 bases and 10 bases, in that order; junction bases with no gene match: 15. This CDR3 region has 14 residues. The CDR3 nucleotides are TGTGCCACCGCCGTGCGGGAGGCCCAACGAGAGCAGTTCTTC. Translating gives CATAVREAQREQFF.

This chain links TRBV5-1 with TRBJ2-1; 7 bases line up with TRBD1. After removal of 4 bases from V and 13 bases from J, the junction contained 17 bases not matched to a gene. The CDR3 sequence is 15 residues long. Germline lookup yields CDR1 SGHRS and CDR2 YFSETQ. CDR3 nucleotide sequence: TGCGCCAGCAGCATCCAGGGACAGCCCCAAGAGACCCAGTTCTTC. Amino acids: CASSIQGQPQETQFF.

The CDR3 region has the DNA TGCAGTGGGAAGAGGTATAGCGGCCTGGGGGAGACCCAGTACTTC. It specifies CSGKRYSGLGETQYF. This sequence joins TRBV20-1 and TRBJ2-5; D perhaps matches TRBD2 (6 bases). Trimming cost V 7 bases and J 5 bases, with 23 bases left between them. Per the germline V gene, CDR1 is DFQATT and CDR2 is SNEGSKA (reference sequence). The CDR3 has 15 amino acids.